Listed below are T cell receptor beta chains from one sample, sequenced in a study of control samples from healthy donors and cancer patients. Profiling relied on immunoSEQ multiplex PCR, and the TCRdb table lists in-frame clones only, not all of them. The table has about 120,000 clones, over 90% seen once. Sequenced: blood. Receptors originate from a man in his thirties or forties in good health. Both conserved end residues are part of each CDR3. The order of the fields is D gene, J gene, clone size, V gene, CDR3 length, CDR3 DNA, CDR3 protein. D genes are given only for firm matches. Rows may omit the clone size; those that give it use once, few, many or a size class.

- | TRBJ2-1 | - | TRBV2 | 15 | TGTGCCAGCAGGCGGGACAGCGTTAGGTACAATGAGCAGTTCTTC | CASRRDSVRYNEQFF
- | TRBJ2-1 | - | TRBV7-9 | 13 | TGTGCCAGCAGCCCCCCGGGGACTCCCCAGGAGTTCTTC | CASSPPGTPQEFF
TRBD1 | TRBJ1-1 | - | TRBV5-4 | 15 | TGTGCCAGCAGCCCAAGGACAGGTTCGAACACTGAAGCTTTCTTT | CASSPRTGSNTEAFF
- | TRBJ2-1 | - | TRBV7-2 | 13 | TGTGCCAGCAGCTCCCATGCTAAGAATGAGCAGTTCTTC | CASSSHAKNEQFF
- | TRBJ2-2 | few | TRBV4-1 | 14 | TGCGCCAGCAGCCCCTCCTTACGGACCGGGGAGCTGTTTTTT | CASSPSLRTGELFF
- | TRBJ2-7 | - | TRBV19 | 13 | TGTGCCAGTAGTATTTCGACAGGCTACGAGCAGTACTTC | CASSISTGYEQYF
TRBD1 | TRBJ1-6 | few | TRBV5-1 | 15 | TGCGCCAGCAGCGCCTTACAGGGGACAAATTCACCCCTCCACTTT | CASSALQGTNSPLHF
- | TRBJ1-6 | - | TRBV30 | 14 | TGTGCCTGGAGTGTGTCCGGGCTGGGCATTCCCCTCCACTTT | CAWSVSGLGIPLHF
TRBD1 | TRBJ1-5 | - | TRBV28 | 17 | TGTGCCAGCAGTTTATCCGAAGGACAGGGTCACGATCAGCCCCAGCATTTT | CASSLSEGQGHDQPQHF
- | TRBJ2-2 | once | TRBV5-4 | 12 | TGTGCCAGCAGCCCCACCACCGGGGAGCTGTTTTTT | CASSPTTGELFF
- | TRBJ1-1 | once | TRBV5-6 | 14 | TGTGCCAGCAGACTAACAGGGAGAGACACTGAAGCTTTCTTT | CASRLTGRDTEAFF
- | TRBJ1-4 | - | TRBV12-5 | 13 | TGTGCTAGTGGACTTACAGGGAGTGAAAAACTGTTTTTT | CASGLTGSEKLFF
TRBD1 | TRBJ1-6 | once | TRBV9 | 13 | TGTGCCAGTACAGACAGGGTAGGGTCACCCCTCCACTTT | CASTDRVGSPLHF
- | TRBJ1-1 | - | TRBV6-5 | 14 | TGTGCCAGCAATTATCAGGAAGATACCTCTGAAGCTTTCTTT | CASNYQEDTSEAFF
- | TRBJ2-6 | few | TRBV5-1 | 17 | TGCGCCAGCAGCTTGATTGGACGGGTCTCTGGGGCCAACGTCCTGACTTTC | CASSLIGRVSGANVLTF
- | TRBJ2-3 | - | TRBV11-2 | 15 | TGTGCCAGCAGCCCGGAGAGGGGAAACACAGATACGCAGTATTTT | CASSPERGNTDTQYF
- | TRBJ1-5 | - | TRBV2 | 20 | TGTGCCAGCAGCGAAGTCAACAGGGCTTTTCGGGTATATAGCAATCAGCCCCAGCATTTT | CASSEVNRAFRVYSNQPQHF
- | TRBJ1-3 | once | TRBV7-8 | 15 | TGTGCCAGCAGCCCCCTGGGGGACTCTGGAAACACCATATATTTT | CASSPLGDSGNTIYF
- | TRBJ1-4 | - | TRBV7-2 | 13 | TGTGCCAGCAGCTTCCTGGGGGATGAAAAACTGTTTTTT | CASSFLGDEKLFF
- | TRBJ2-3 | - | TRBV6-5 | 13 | TGTGCCAGCAGTCCGGCTAGGTCAGATACGCAGTATTTT | CASSPARSDTQYF
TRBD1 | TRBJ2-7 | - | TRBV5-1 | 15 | TGCGCCAGCAGCGTTACAGGGGGCGCACCCTACGAGCAGTACTTC | CASSVTGGAPYEQYF
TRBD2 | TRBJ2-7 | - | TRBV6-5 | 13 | TGTGCCAGCAGTCCGCGGGGGGCCTACGAGCAGTACTTC | CASSPRGAYEQYF
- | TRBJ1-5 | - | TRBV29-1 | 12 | TGCAGCGTTGAGGTGGGGGATCAGCCCCAGCATTTT | CSVEVGDQPQHF
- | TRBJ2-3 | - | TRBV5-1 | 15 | TGCGCCAGCGGCCTGGGGGCAGGGGACACAGATACGCAGTATTTT | CASGLGAGDTDTQYF
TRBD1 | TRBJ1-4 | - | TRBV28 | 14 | TGTGCCAGCAGTCCAGACAGGGGTAATGAAAAACTGTTTTTT | CASSPDRGNEKLFF
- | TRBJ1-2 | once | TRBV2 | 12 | TGTGCCAGCAGTGAAAGGGGGTATGGCTACACCTTC | CASSERGYGYTF
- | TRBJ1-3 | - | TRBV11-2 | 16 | TGTGCCAGCAGTCTTAATGCAGGGATTGGGCGAAACACCATATATTTT | CASSLNAGIGRNTIYF
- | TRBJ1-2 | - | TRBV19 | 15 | TGTGCCAGTAGTATAGCGTCCCGTTGGGACTATGGCTACACCTTC | CASSIASRWDYGYTF
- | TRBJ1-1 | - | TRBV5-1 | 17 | TGCGCCAGCAGCGGTACATATGACAGATCCATGAACACTGAAGCTTTCTTT | CASSGTYDRSMNTEAFF
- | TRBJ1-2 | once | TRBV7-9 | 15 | TGTGCCAGCAGCCCGAAGGGGGGCCGCGGGGATGGCTACACCTTC | CASSPKGGRGDGYTF
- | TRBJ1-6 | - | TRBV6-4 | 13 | TGTGCCAGCAGTGAGGGGGCTGGTTCACCCCTCCACTTT | CASSEGAGSPLHF
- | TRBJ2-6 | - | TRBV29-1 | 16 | TGCAGCGTTGGGGGGGCGGAGGGTTCTGGGGCCAACGTCCTGACTTTC | CSVGGAEGSGANVLTF
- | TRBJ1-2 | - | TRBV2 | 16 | TGTGCCAGCAGTAGACTTACAGGGTTGGGAGACTATGGCTACACCTTC | CASSRLTGLGDYGYTF
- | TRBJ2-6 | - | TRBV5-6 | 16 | TGTGCCAGCAGCCAGATAAGTGGGGCTGGGGCCAACGTCCTGACTTTC | CASSQISGAGANVLTF
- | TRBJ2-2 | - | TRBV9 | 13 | TGTGCCAGCAGCGTAGGGATCACCGGGGAGCTGTTTTTT | CASSVGITGELFF
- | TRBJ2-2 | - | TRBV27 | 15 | TGTGCCAGCAGTCTGAGGAGGGCGGCAGGCGGGGAGCTGTTTTTT | CASSLRRAAGGELFF
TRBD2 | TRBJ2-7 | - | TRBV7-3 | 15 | TGTGCCAGCAGCTTAGCAGCGGGACTTTCCTACGAGCAGTACTTC | CASSLAAGLSYEQYF
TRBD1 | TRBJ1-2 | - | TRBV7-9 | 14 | TGTGCCAGCAGCTTGGGACAGGGGGGGTATGGCTACACCTTC | CASSLGQGGYGYTF
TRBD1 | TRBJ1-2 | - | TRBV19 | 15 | TGTGCCAGTAGCCACCAGTTCCGGACAGGGGAAGGCTACACCTTC | CASSHQFRTGEGYTF
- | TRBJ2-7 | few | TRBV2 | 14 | TGTGCCAGCAAGGGGGGGGCGAGCTCCTACGAGCAGTACTTC | CASKGGASSYEQYF
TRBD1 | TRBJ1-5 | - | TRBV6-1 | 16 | TGTGCCAGCAGTGAATTCTGGACAGGGGATTATCAGCCCCAGCATTTT | CASSEFWTGDYQPQHF
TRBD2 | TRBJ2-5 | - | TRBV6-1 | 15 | TGTGCCAGCAGTGAAACGGGGGGAGCCCAAGAGACCCAGTACTTC | CASSETGGAQETQYF
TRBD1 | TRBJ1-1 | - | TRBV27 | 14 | TGTGCCAGCAGGGACAGGGCGAGGAACACTGAAGCTTTCTTT | CASRDRARNTEAFF
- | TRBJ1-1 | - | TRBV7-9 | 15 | TGTGCCAGCAGCCTCGCGGGGGGAGTGAACACTGAAGCTTTCTTT | CASSLAGGVNTEAFF
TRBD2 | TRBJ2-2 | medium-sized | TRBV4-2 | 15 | TGTGCCAGCAGCCAAGATAGCGGGGGGGCCGGGGAGCTGTTTTTT | CASSQDSGGAGELFF
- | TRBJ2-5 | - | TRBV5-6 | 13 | TGTGCCAGCAGCCTGGGGACTCGGGAGACCCAGTACTTC | CASSLGTRETQYF
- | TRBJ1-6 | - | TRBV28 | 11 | TGTGCCAGCACCCTGAATTCACCCCTCCACTTT | CASTLNSPLHF
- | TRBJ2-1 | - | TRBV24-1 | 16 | TGTGCCACCAGTGACTACACAGGGATGGGGGACAATGAGCAGTTCTTC | CATSDYTGMGDNEQFF
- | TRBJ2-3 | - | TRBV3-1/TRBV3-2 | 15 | TGTGCCAGCAGCCAAGGTGCCTTCAACACAGATACGCAGTATTTT | CASSQGAFNTDTQYF
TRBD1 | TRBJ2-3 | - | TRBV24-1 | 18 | TGTGCCACCAGTGACCCGACAGGGTCTGAGGCACAAGCAGATACGCAGTATTTT | CATSDPTGSEAQADTQYF
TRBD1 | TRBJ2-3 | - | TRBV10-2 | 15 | TGCGCCAGCAGAGAGACAGGGGGCAAGCCAGATACGCAGTATTTT | CASRETGGKPDTQYF
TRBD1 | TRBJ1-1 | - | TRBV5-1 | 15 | TGCGCCAGCAGCGGCGCAGGGGGGACGAACACTGAAGCTTTCTTT | CASSGAGGTNTEAFF